Presented here are 27 T cell receptor beta chains from one specimen sequenced in a study of blood T cell repertoires in COVID-19. Data came from immunoSEQ multiplex PCR; TCRdb stores just in-frame clones and leaves some out. The repertoire includes approximately 120,000 clones, more than 70% of them detected once, and around 3% sits in the top ten. Sequences were obtained from peripheral blood. Every receptor here comes from a woman aged 80 or older with COVID-19, enrolled during active disease.

The chain employs TRBV7-9 and TRBJ2-3; the D gene is possibly TRBD2 (5 bases). CDR1 is SEHNR and CDR2 is FQNEAQ in the germline V gene (reference sequence). The CDR3 is 12 amino acids. Between the trimmed V and J ends, which lost 11 bases and 3 bases, there was a span of 12 bases. Here the CDR3 reads CAGKDWTDTQYF. The CDR3 region has the DNA TGTGCCGGGAAGGACTGGACAGATACGCAGTATTTT.

V is TRBV15 and J is TRBJ2-1; possibly TRBD2 for D (6 bases). Germline V gives CDR1 LNHNV, CDR2 YYDKDF (reference sequence). V lost 1 base to trimming and J lost 2 bases, with 9 bases between them. This CDR3 is 15 amino acids long. The CDR3 region is CATSRAGVAYNEQFF. The DNA for the CDR3 is TGTGCCACCAGCAGAGCGGGAGTCGCCTACAATGAGCAGTTCTTC.

The chain recombines TRBV28 with TRBJ2-6; TRBD2 might be the D (5 bases). The V gene lost 3 bases and the J gene lost 2 bases, with 8 bases spanning the gap. The CDR3 runs 15 residues. CDR1 MDHEN and CDR2 SYDVKM come from the germline V gene. This CDR3 reads CASSFFGAGANVLTF. The CDR3 DNA reads as TGTGCCAGCAGTTTCTTCGGGGCTGGGGCCAACGTCCTGACTTTC.

This chain uses TRBV29-1 with TRBJ2-7, with TRBD2 matching over 8 bases. This CDR3 region has 13 residues. J gave up 1 base and V 5 bases, and 4 bases lay outside the gene matches. The germline V gene encodes CDR1 SQVTM and CDR2 ANQGSEA. CDR3 amino acids: CSVYSGVSYEQYF. The CDR3 coding sequence is TGCAGCGTTTATAGCGGGGTTTCCTACGAGCAGTACTTC.

This rearrangement joins TRBV7-9 to TRBJ2-7; TRBD2 matches 7 bases. V was pared by 1 base and J by 0 bases, with 9 bases of the junction left unmatched. Germline values: CDR1 SEHNR, CDR2 FQNEAQ (reference sequence). The CDR3 covers 17 residues. The CDR3 DNA sequence: TGTGCCAGCAGCTTAGGTCCGGGACTATCCCCCTCCTACGAGCAGTACTTC. Residues: CASSLGPGLSPSYEQYF.

In this sample, this clone turned up once. The V and J genes are TRBV4-3 and TRBJ2-1; D is perhaps TRBD2 (6 bases). CDR1 is LGHNA, CDR2 YSLEER, per germline. The V gene lost 4 bases and the J gene lost 5 bases, with 18 bases spanning the gap. CDR3 size: 16 residues. The CDR3 loop reads CASSPRLLARNNEQFF. The CDR3 DNA is TGCGCCAGCAGCCCCCGTTTGCTAGCGCGAAACAATGAGCAGTTCTTC.

This clone showed up just once. The CDR3: CSVVGGLTGPLTEAFF. DNA for the CDR3: TGCAGCGTTGTCGGAGGACTGACAGGGCCCCTCACTGAAGCTTTCTTT. This chain connects TRBV29-1 to TRBJ1-1; 7 nucleotides match TRBD1. The CDR3 is 16 amino acids. V lost 4 bases and J lost 4; bases outside the gene matches: 15. Germline V gene lookup returns CDR1 SQVTM and CDR2 ANQGSEA.

The chain links TRBV6-5 to TRBJ2-7; TRBD1 is a possible D gene (6 bases). CDR1 MNHEY and CDR2 SVGAGI come from the germline V gene. The V and J ends lost 7 bases and 6 bases respectively, with 13 bases between them. The CDR3 loop spans 12 amino acids. The CDR3 reads CASKAGAGEQYF. CDR3 bases: TGTGCCAGCAAGGCAGGGGCGGGCGAGCAGTACTTC.

V usage is TRBV4-1 and J usage is TRBJ2-1; 14 nucleotides align to TRBD2. Germline V lookup: CDR1 MGHRA, CDR2 YSYEKL. Losses at the gene ends were 3 bases for V and 9 bases for J; bases not matched to a gene: 13. This CDR3 has 18 amino acids. The CDR3 DNA is TGCGCCAGCAGCCACCCCGGACTAGCGGGAGGATCATCCCCTGAGCAGTTCTTC. Encoded protein: CASSHPGLAGGSSPEQFF.

This clone has only one observation. V gene TRBV6-2 or TRBV6-3 combines with J gene TRBJ1-5; D is ambiguous. CDR1 is MNHEY and CDR2 is SVGEGT in the germline V gene. Trimming took off 6 bases at V and 4 bases at J, with 7 bases between the two ends. The CDR3 length is 12 residues. CDR3 DNA: TGTGCCAGCAGCAACTCGAATCAGCCCCAGCATTTT. Its protein is CASSNSNQPQHF.

This chain connects TRBV12-3 or TRBV12-4 to TRBJ1-4; D perhaps matches TRBD1 (6 bases). Deletions cut 3 bases from V and 6 bases from J, with 8 bases between. The CDR3 spans 13 residues. The CDR3 region has the DNA TGTGCCAGCAGTTTGTACAGGGATGAAAAACTGTTTTTT. Protein: CASSLYRDEKLFF.

The chain is built from TRBV2 and TRBJ2-3, with 10 bases fitting TRBD2. CDR1 and CDR2 from the germline V gene are SNHLY and FYNNEI. The CDR3 spans 15 residues. With V trimmed by 6 bases and J by 5 bases, 8 bases remained unmatched. Here the CDR3 DNA reads TGTGCCAGCAGGACGGGACTAGCGCGGGGAGATACGCAGTATTTT. It encodes CASRTGLARGDTQYF.

The J gene is TRBJ2-7, the V gene TRBV13; 7 positions match TRBD1. This CDR3 is 13 amino acids long. The trim removed 6 bases at V and 6 bases at J, leaving 8 bases unmatched. CDR1 is PRHDT and CDR2 is FYEKMQ in the germline V gene (reference sequence). CDR3 region: CASRRTGVIEQYF. The CDR3 bases are TGTGCCAGCAGACGTACAGGGGTAATCGAGCAGTACTTC.

DNA of the CDR3: TGCGCCAGCAGCTTGTTGACCGACAGGGGTGGCGGCTACACCTTC. Protein: CASSLLTDRGGGYTF. The rearrangement joins TRBV5-1 to TRBJ1-2; 8 bases match TRBD1. Germline CDR1 reads SGHRS; CDR2 reads YFSETQ. The J segment lost 8 bases and the V segment lost 1 base, leaving 10 bases of the junction unmatched. This CDR3 has 15 amino acids.

The rearrangement links TRBV7-8 to TRBJ1-6; 8 nucleotides match TRBD1. Germline CDR1 reads SGHVS; CDR2 reads FQNEAQ. The CDR3 is made up of 14 amino acids. V lost 4 bases and J lost 14; bases outside the gene matches: 10. CDR3 sequence (DNA): TGTGCCAGCAGCTCAGGACAGGGAGGGACATCCCTCCACTTT. Translated, it gives CASSSGQGGTSLHF.

V usage is TRBV19 and J usage is TRBJ1-3; D gene ambiguous. Trimming stripped 8 bases from V and 1 base from J, with 15 bases between. Per germline, CDR1 LNHDA and CDR2 SQIVND (reference sequence). The CDR3 runs to 15 residues. CDR3 in amino acids: CASSAGGSSGNTIYF. The CDR3, as DNA: TGTGCCAGTTCAGCCGGCGGTAGTTCTGGAAACACCATATATTTT.

The chain is built from TRBV28 and TRBJ2-3; perhaps TRBD2 as D (8 bases). Trimming took off 8 bases at V and 3 bases at J, with 15 bases between the two ends. The germline V gene encodes CDR1 MDHEN and CDR2 SYDVKM. The CDR3 loop spans 14 amino acids. As DNA, the CDR3 is TGTGCCAGCTTTAGCGGGACAGCAACAGATACGCAGTATTTT. The encoded protein is CASFSGTATDTQYF.

The V gene is TRBV7-2, the J gene TRBJ1-3, with D perhaps matching TRBD1 (6 bases). Germline assignment: CDR1 SGHTA and CDR2 FQGNSA. This CDR3 has 16 residues. Trimming pared 1 base from V and 2 bases from J, leaving 12 bases between. CDR3 sequence: CASSLVQGKAGNTIYF. CDR3 in DNA: TGTGCCAGCAGCTTAGTACAGGGAAAGGCTGGAAACACCATATATTTT. The complete variable domain, with remaining parts taken from reference TRBV7-2 and TRBJ1-3, reads GAGVSQSPSNKVTEKGKDVELRCDPISGHTALYWYRQSLGQGLEFLIYFQGNSAPDKSGLPSDRFSAERTGGSVSTLTIQRTQQEDSAVYLCASSLVQGKAGNTIYFGEGSWLTVV.

This clone has just one count. The chain uses TRBV11-2 and TRBJ2-1, with 11 bases lining up with TRBD2. Germline CDR1 is SGHAT and CDR2 is FQNNGV. V shed 2 bases, J shed 2 bases, and the junction held 8 bases outside the gene matches. CDR3 length equals 18 residues. The CDR3 is CASSLSLLAGVAYNEQFF. The DNA of the CDR3 is TGTGCCAGCAGCTTATCCCTACTAGCGGGAGTGGCCTACAATGAGCAGTTCTTC. Full variable domain (missing parts from reference TRBV11-2 and TRBJ2-1): EAGVAQSPRYKIIEKRQSVAFWCNPISGHATLYWYQQILGQGPKLLIQFQNNGVVDDSQLPKDRFSAERLKGVDSTLKIQPAKLEDSAVYLCASSLSLLAGVAYNEQFFGPGTRLTVL.

This clone was detected only once. DNA for the CDR3: TGTGCCAGCAGCTTGAGCGGTGACACCGGGGAGCTGTTTTTT. Encoded protein: CASSLSGDTGELFF. The genes are TRBV7-9 and TRBJ2-2; weak D call: TRBD2 (5 bases). The CDR3 length is 14 residues. Germline V CDR1 and CDR2: SEHNR, FQNEAQ (reference sequence). The V end was cut by 3 bases, the J end by 3 bases, with 8 bases between.

This clone was found once. The chain employs TRBV9 and TRBJ2-3; 15 nucleotides agree with TRBD2. The CDR3 covers 16 residues. The J segment lost 7 bases and the V segment lost 4 bases, leaving 7 bases of the junction unmatched. The germline gives CDR1 SGDLS, CDR2 YYNGEE. The DNA for the CDR3 is TGTGCCAGCAGCCCCTCTGGGACTAGCGGGAGGTATACGCAGTATTTT. Translation: CASSPSGTSGRYTQYF.

The V gene is TRBV6-5, the J gene TRBJ1-1, with TRBD1 identical over 8 bases. Germline CDR1 is MNHEY and CDR2 is SVGAGI. Germline trimming cut 7 bases from V and 4 bases from J; bases unmatched to any gene: 8. This CDR3 is built from 14 residues. The CDR3 sequence is CASTGGISRTEAFF. CDR3 DNA sequence: TGTGCCAGCACAGGGGGCATCTCACGCACTGAAGCTTTCTTT.

This chain joins TRBV28 and TRBJ2-7; 7 bases align to TRBD1. Germline CDR1 reads MDHEN; CDR2 reads SYDVKM. Trimming cost V 7 bases and J 3 bases; bases outside gene matches: 6. This CDR3 contains 13 residues. The CDR3 sequence: CASTTRQGYEQYF. The CDR3 nucleotides are TGTGCCAGCACCACCAGACAGGGCTACGAGCAGTACTTC.

V and J are TRBV12-3 or TRBV12-4 and TRBJ1-2; 7 nucleotides line up with TRBD1. With V trimmed by 8 bases and J by 4 bases, 4 bases remained unmatched. CDR3 size: 12 residues. CDR3 sequence (DNA): TGTGCCAGCTGGGGGACAGCCTATGGCTACACCTTC. Amino acid sequence: CASWGTAYGYTF.

The chain carries TRBV5-1 and TRBJ2-2, with 13 bases that match TRBD2. This CDR3 has 16 residues. The J segment lost 4 bases and the V segment lost 4 bases, leaving 4 bases of the junction unmatched. Germline V gene lookup returns CDR1 SGHRS and CDR2 YFSETQ. CDR3 coding DNA: TGCGCCAGCAGCGGCGGGACTAGCGGGACCACCGGGGAGCTGTTTTTT. Protein product: CASSGGTSGTTGELFF. The full variable domain, rest sourced from reference TRBV5-1 and TRBJ2-2, is KAGVTQTPRYLIKTRGQQVTLSCSPISGHRSVSWYQQTPGQGLQFLFEYFSETQRNKGNFPGRFSGRQFSNSRSEMNVSTLELGDSALYLCASSGGTSGTTGELFFGEGSRLTVL.

The V and J genes are TRBV7-9 and TRBJ2-1, with 10 bases aligning to TRBD2. Germline CDR1 is SEHNR and CDR2 is FQNEAQ (reference sequence). V lost 3 bases, J lost 3 bases, and 11 bases stayed unmatched. CDR3 length equals 18 residues. In DNA form, the CDR3 reads TGTGCCAGCAGCTTGGTTAGTCTAGCGGGAGATGGCTACAATGAGCAGTTCTTC. It is translated as CASSLVSLAGDGYNEQFF.

The chain uses TRBV5-6 and TRBJ1-1; D unclear. Germline V gives CDR1 SGHDT, CDR2 YYEEEE. CDR3 length: 15 residues. V was trimmed by 0 bases and J by 4 bases, leaving 13 bases between them. The chain's CDR3 is CASSLDSLISTEAFF. DNA of the CDR3: TGTGCCAGCAGCTTGGACTCGCTGATAAGCACTGAAGCTTTCTTT.